This TCR beta chain appears in the sequencing data of a study of breast tumors, draining lymph nodes, adjacent tissues. Study-wide points: Compared with lymph nodes, tumors were less diverse; compared with nontumor tissue, more.

Breast cancer patients provided tissue from their axillary draining lymph nodes. The CDR3 runs to 15 residues. Trimming removed 2 bases at V and 1 base at J, with 6 bases between. CDR1 LGHDT and CDR2 YNNKEL come from the germline V gene (reference sequence). This clonotype was counted a few times. Its antigen is unknown. TCRdb itself ran the multiplex PCR reads through MiXCR, one entry per CDR3 protein. The table has nearly 110,000 distinct CDR3 sequences, around 30% seen once. The TCR sequence derives from a female donor with breast cancer. Some clones in this sample may be carry-over from other donors' samples. This chain links TRBV3-1 with TRBJ2-6, with a weak D call TRBD1 (5 bases). The source material was axillary lymph node tissue. This chain's CDR3 is CASSQKGSGANVLTF. The CDR3 DNA sequence: TGTGCCAGCAGCCAAAAGGGGTCTGGGGCCAACGTCCTGACTTTC.